This T cell receptor (beta chain) derives from a study of neurological immune-mediated disorders. The study, taken as a whole, reports: None of the CDR3 amino acid sequences of expanded clones were shared across subjects, and this suggested private repertoires in all groups.

Described time point: technical triplicate 3. Source material was 2 million unsorted PBMCs, stored at -80 °C in RNAlater. The CDR3 has 15 amino acids. Trimming pared 2 bases from V and 6 bases from J, leaving 16 bases between. Germline V gene data show CDR1 as MNHEY and CDR2 as SVGAGI. Each sequencing run yielded over 200 million TCR-beta sequences from 15-18 subjects. In TCRdb, the 5' RACE reads were re-called with MiXCR into one record per CDR3 protein. The sample contains about 42,000 distinct CDR3 sequences, roughly 21% of which appear only once. Worth noting for this clonotype: Its antigen is not known.

Sequenced material: PBMCs. The TCR originated in a man aged 55 to 70 with HTLV-1-associated myelopathy (HAM/TSP). The chain carries TRBV6-5 and TRBJ1-2; a weak D match, TRBD1 (5 bases). CDR3 in amino acids: CASSYHARGINGYTF. CDR3 coding DNA: TGTGCCAGCAGTTACCACGCGAGGGGTATTAATGGCTACACCTTC.